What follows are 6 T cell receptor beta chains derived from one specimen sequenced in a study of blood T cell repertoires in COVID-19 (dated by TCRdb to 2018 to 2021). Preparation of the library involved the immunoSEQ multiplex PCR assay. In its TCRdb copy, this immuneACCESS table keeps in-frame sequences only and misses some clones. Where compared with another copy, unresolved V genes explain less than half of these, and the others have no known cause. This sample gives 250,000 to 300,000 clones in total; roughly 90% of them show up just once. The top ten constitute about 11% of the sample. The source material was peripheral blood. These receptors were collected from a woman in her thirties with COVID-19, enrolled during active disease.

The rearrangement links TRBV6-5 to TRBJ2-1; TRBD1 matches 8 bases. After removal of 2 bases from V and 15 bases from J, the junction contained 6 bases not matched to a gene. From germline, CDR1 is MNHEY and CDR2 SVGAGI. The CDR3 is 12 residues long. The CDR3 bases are TGTGCCAGCAGTTACCCAGGGGGCGCGGGGTTCTTC. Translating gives CASSYPGGAGFF.

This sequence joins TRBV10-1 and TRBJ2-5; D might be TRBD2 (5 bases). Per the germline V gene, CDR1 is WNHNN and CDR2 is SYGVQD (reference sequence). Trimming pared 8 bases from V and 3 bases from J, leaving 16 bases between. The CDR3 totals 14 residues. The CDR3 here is CASPRGRIKETQYF. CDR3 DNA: TGCGCCAGCCCAAGAGGGCGCATCAAAGAGACCCAGTACTTC.

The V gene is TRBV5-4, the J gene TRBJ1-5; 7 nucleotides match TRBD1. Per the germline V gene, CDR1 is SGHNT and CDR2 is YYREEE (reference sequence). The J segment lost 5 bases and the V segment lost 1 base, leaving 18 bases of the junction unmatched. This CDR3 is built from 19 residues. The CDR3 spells CASSLSYGARGPQDQPQHF. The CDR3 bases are TGTGCCAGCAGCTTGTCCTACGGGGCGAGGGGGCCGCAGGATCAGCCCCAGCATTTT.

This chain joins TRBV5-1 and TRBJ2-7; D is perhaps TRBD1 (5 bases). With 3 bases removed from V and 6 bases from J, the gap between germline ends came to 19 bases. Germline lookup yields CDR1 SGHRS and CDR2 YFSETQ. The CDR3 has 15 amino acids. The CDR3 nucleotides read TGCGCCAGCAGCTCGGAGAGACAGTTTGTGGGCGAGCAGTACTTC. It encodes CASSSERQFVGEQYF.

The chain's CDR3 is CASSAGQGGGQPQHF. CDR3 coding DNA: TGTGCCAGCAGTGCGGGACAGGGGGGCGGACAGCCCCAGCATTTT. This chain uses TRBV6-6 with TRBJ1-5, with 11 bases lining up with TRBD1. The CDR3 covers 15 residues. V dropped 5 bases and J dropped 7; count of bases not matched to a gene: 7. Germline-derived CDR1 and CDR2 are MNHNY and SVGAGI (reference sequence).

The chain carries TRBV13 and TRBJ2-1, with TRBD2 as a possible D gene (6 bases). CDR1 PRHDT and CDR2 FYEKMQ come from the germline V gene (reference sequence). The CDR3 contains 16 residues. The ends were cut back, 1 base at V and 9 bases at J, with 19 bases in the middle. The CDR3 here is CASSLALGAGNGEQFF. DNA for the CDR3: TGTGCCAGCAGCTTAGCCCTCGGGGCGGGAAATGGTGAGCAGTTCTTC.